This entry features one T cell receptor (beta chain) sequence. Its target is unknown. Method: immunoSEQ multiplex PCR; TCRdb's copy keeps in-frame clones and lacks some. Counted here are over 110,000 clones, about 91% occurring once; the ten biggest clones make up 10% to 14%. The data belong to a study of cytotoxic CD8 clonotypes in ibrutinib-treated CLL. Study conclusions and caveats: Sampling times (in sustained-remission versus progressing patients) were not the same.

The CDR3 sequence is 14 residues long. Looked up from germline, CDR1 is LNHNV and CDR2 is YYDKDF (reference sequence). V lost 4 bases and J lost 5, with 14 bases in between. The sample was PBMCs, taken after 12 months of ibrutinib treatment. This receptor was identified in a human donor with chronic lymphocytic leukemia. The rearrangement uses TRBV15 and TRBJ2-5; D not certain. For the CDR3, the DNA is TGTGCCACCAGCACACGGCTAGACGAGGAGACCCAGTACTTC. Protein: CATSTRLDEETQYF.